This is a list of T cell receptor beta chains from one sample in a study of cytomegalovirus exposure and HLA in healthy donors. This table comes from immunoSEQ multiplex PCR, and its TCRdb copy is limited to in-frame clones, with some not included. The table includes fewer than 100,000 clones, 94% detected once. Material for sequencing was PBMCs. The receptors were sampled from a woman aged 18-29 years in good health and CMV-seronegative. Both conserved end residues are part of each CDR3. A D gene is named only where the DNA matches it firmly. The size field is filled for only some rows; it gives once, few, many or a size class.

CDR3aa: CATSRDSHEQFF
CDR3nt: TGTGCCACCAGCAGAGACTCTCATGAGCAGTTCTTC
j_gene: TRBJ2-1
abundance: .
d_gene: .
v_gene: TRBV15
len: 12

CDR3aa: CASQLADKTGELFF
CDR3nt: TGTGCCAGCCAACTAGCGGACAAGACCGGGGAGCTGTTTTTT
j_gene: TRBJ2-2
abundance: .
d_gene: TRBD2
v_gene: TRBV10-3
len: 14

CDR3aa: CASSEGGLAEEQFF
CDR3nt: TGTGCCAGCAGTGAGGGAGGACTAGCGGAAGAGCAGTTCTTC
j_gene: TRBJ2-1
abundance: once
d_gene: TRBD2
v_gene: TRBV2
len: 14

CDR3aa: CASSLTSRSYNEQFF
CDR3nt: TGTGCCAGCAGCCTGACAAGCCGCTCCTACAATGAGCAGTTCTTC
j_gene: TRBJ2-1
abundance: .
d_gene: .
v_gene: TRBV7-2
len: 15

CDR3aa: CASSGTEHTGELFF
CDR3nt: TGTGCCAGCAGTGGGACAGAGCACACCGGGGAGCTGTTTTTT
j_gene: TRBJ2-2
abundance: once
d_gene: .
v_gene: TRBV6-1
len: 14

CDR3aa: CASSADRAYEQYF
CDR3nt: TGTGCCAGCAGTGCTGACAGAGCTTACGAGCAGTACTTC
j_gene: TRBJ2-7
abundance: .
d_gene: .
v_gene: TRBV28
len: 13

CDR3aa: CASSSGGGRLSSYEQYF
CDR3nt: TGTGCCAGCAGCTCCGGCGGGGGGCGACTGAGCTCCTACGAGCAGTACTTC
j_gene: TRBJ2-7
abundance: .
d_gene: TRBD2
v_gene: TRBV7-2
len: 17

CDR3aa: CASRIAGQGANGYTF
CDR3nt: TGTGCCAGCAGAATCGCTGGACAGGGGGCTAATGGCTACACCTTC
j_gene: TRBJ1-2
abundance: .
d_gene: TRBD1
v_gene: TRBV13
len: 15

CDR3aa: CASSSNRGLRRNQPQHF
CDR3nt: TGTGCCAGCAGCTCCAACAGGGGGTTGAGAAGAAATCAGCCCCAGCATTTT
j_gene: TRBJ1-5
abundance: .
d_gene: TRBD1
v_gene: TRBV7-8
len: 17

CDR3aa: CASSQVQATNEKLFF
CDR3nt: TGCGCCAGCAGCCAAGTACAAGCAACTAATGAAAAACTGTTTTTT
j_gene: TRBJ1-4
abundance: .
d_gene: .
v_gene: TRBV4-1
len: 15

CDR3aa: CASSRGGRSTEAFF
CDR3nt: TGTGCCAGCAGTCGAGGGGGTCGGAGCACTGAAGCTTTCTTT
j_gene: TRBJ1-1
abundance: .
d_gene: .
v_gene: TRBV28
len: 14

CDR3aa: CASSVGLPGTYIGTEAFF
CDR3nt: TGTGCCAGCAGCGTCGGCCTTCCCGGGACATATATTGGCACTGAAGCTTTCTTT
j_gene: TRBJ1-1
abundance: .
d_gene: .
v_gene: TRBV9
len: 18

CDR3aa: CASSEAPGGYNEQYF
CDR3nt: TGTGCCAGCAGTGAAGCGCCAGGGGGTTACAACGAGCAGTACTTC
j_gene: TRBJ2-7
abundance: .
d_gene: TRBD1
v_gene: TRBV2
len: 15

CDR3aa: CASSQYDKRVAGEKLFF
CDR3nt: TGTGCCAGCAGTCAATACGACAAGCGGGTAGCAGGAGAAAAACTGTTTTTT
j_gene: TRBJ1-4
abundance: .
d_gene: .
v_gene: TRBV9
len: 17

CDR3aa: CASSSQGTSSYNSPLHF
CDR3nt: TGCGCCAGCAGCTCTCAGGGGACTAGCTCCTATAATTCACCCCTCCACTTT
j_gene: TRBJ1-6
abundance: .
d_gene: .
v_gene: TRBV4-1
len: 17

CDR3aa: CASSSGTSGRNEQFF
CDR3nt: TGTGCCAGCAGTTCCGGGACTAGCGGGAGGAATGAGCAGTTCTTC
j_gene: TRBJ2-1
abundance: .
d_gene: TRBD2
v_gene: TRBV27
len: 15

CDR3aa: CASMTSSGAWETQYF
CDR3nt: TGTGCCAGTATGACGAGTAGCGGGGCTTGGGAAACGCAGTATTTT
j_gene: TRBJ2-3
abundance: .
d_gene: TRBD2
v_gene: TRBV19
len: 15

CDR3aa: CASRRQEGNEKLFF
CDR3nt: TGTGCCAGCAGAAGACAGGAAGGAAATGAAAAACTGTTTTTT
j_gene: TRBJ1-4
abundance: .
d_gene: .
v_gene: TRBV18
len: 14

CDR3aa: CASSEWLGAYTEAFF
CDR3nt: TGTGCCAGCAGTGAATGGTTGGGGGCTTACACTGAAGCTTTCTTT
j_gene: TRBJ1-1
abundance: .
d_gene: .
v_gene: TRBV6-1
len: 15

CDR3aa: CATSRGSYNEQFF
CDR3nt: TGTGCCACCAGCAGAGGTAGTTACAATGAGCAGTTCTTC
j_gene: TRBJ2-1
abundance: .
d_gene: .
v_gene: TRBV15
len: 13

CDR3aa: CASGLEKTGKGNQPQHF
CDR3nt: TGTGCTAGTGGTTTGGAAAAGACAGGGAAGGGCAATCAGCCCCAGCATTTT
j_gene: TRBJ1-5
abundance: .
d_gene: TRBD1
v_gene: TRBV12-5
len: 17

CDR3aa: CACSGGRIQETQYF
CDR3nt: TGTGCCTGTTCAGGGGGCAGGATCCAAGAGACCCAGTACTTC
j_gene: TRBJ2-5
abundance: .
d_gene: TRBD1
v_gene: TRBV30
len: 14

CDR3aa: CASSSRSSYEQYF
CDR3nt: TGTGCCAGCAGTTCGAGAAGCTCCTACGAGCAGTACTTC
j_gene: TRBJ2-7
abundance: .
d_gene: .
v_gene: TRBV27
len: 13

CDR3aa: CASSRGWGDNEKLFF
CDR3nt: TGTGCCAGCAGCCGCGGGTGGGGGGATAATGAAAAACTGTTTTTT
j_gene: TRBJ1-4
abundance: .
d_gene: .
v_gene: TRBV6-5
len: 15

CDR3aa: CASSIDSYYEQYF
CDR3nt: TGTGCCAGTAGTATAGACTCTTACTACGAGCAGTACTTC
j_gene: TRBJ2-7
abundance: .
d_gene: .
v_gene: TRBV19
len: 13

CDR3aa: CASSPGLAGVEQFF
CDR3nt: TGTGCCAGCAGTCCGGGACTAGCGGGAGTGGAGCAGTTCTTC
j_gene: TRBJ2-1
abundance: .
d_gene: TRBD2
v_gene: TRBV27
len: 14

CDR3aa: CSVGTGTGNHEQYF
CDR3nt: TGCAGCGTTGGAACCGGGACAGGGAACCACGAGCAGTACTTC
j_gene: TRBJ2-7
abundance: .
d_gene: TRBD1
v_gene: TRBV29-1
len: 14

CDR3aa: CATSTGMGNEQFF
CDR3nt: TGTGCCACCAGCACAGGGATGGGCAATGAGCAGTTCTTC
j_gene: TRBJ2-1
abundance: .
d_gene: .
v_gene: TRBV15
len: 13

CDR3aa: CASSKDSWEPQHF
CDR3nt: TGTGCCAGTAGTAAGGACAGCTGGGAGCCCCAGCATTTT
j_gene: TRBJ1-5
abundance: .
d_gene: .
v_gene: TRBV19
len: 13

CDR3aa: CASVGLRTGELFF
CDR3nt: TGTGCCAGCGTGGGACTCCGCACCGGGGAGCTGTTTTTT
j_gene: TRBJ2-2
abundance: .
d_gene: .
v_gene: TRBV2
len: 13

CDR3aa: CASTASLPSGEQFF
CDR3nt: TGTGCCAGCACCGCGAGCCTCCCCTCAGGTGAGCAGTTCTTC
j_gene: TRBJ2-1
abundance: once
d_gene: .
v_gene: TRBV2
len: 14

CDR3aa: CASSLEALAETEQYF
CDR3nt: TGCGCCAGCAGCTTGGAGGCGCTCGCGGAAACTGAGCAGTACTTC
j_gene: TRBJ2-7
abundance: .
d_gene: .
v_gene: TRBV5-1
len: 15

CDR3aa: CASSELAGEADTQYF
CDR3nt: TGTGCCAGCAGTGAACTGGCGGGGGAAGCAGATACGCAGTATTTT
j_gene: TRBJ2-3
abundance: .
d_gene: TRBD2
v_gene: TRBV6-1
len: 15

CDR3aa: CASSYTGRTGELFF
CDR3nt: TGTGCCAGCAGCTATACAGGGCGGACCGGGGAGCTGTTTTTT
j_gene: TRBJ2-2
abundance: .
d_gene: .
v_gene: TRBV7-9
len: 14

CDR3aa: CASSVKGGDWEKLFF
CDR3nt: TGTGCCAGCAGCGTAAAGGGAGGGGATTGGGAAAAACTGTTTTTT
j_gene: TRBJ1-4
abundance: .
d_gene: .
v_gene: TRBV9
len: 15

CDR3aa: CSGGETYEQYF
CDR3nt: TGCTCCGGGGGGGAAACCTACGAGCAGTACTTC
j_gene: TRBJ2-7
abundance: .
d_gene: TRBD2
v_gene: TRBV29-1
len: 11

CDR3aa: CASSLGQGAAAETQYF
CDR3nt: TGCGCCAGCAGCTTGGGCCAGGGGGCAGCGGCAGAGACCCAGTACTTC
j_gene: TRBJ2-5
abundance: once
d_gene: TRBD1
v_gene: TRBV5-1
len: 16

CDR3aa: CASSQGQVYEQFF
CDR3nt: TGTGCCAGCAGCCAGGGACAGGTCTATGAGCAGTTCTTC
j_gene: TRBJ2-1
abundance: .
d_gene: TRBD1
v_gene: TRBV6-6
len: 13

CDR3aa: CASSRDRGYEQYF
CDR3nt: TGTGCCAGTAGCCGGGACAGGGGTTACGAGCAGTACTTC
j_gene: TRBJ2-7
abundance: .
d_gene: TRBD1
v_gene: TRBV19
len: 13

CDR3aa: CASSEDRQGNTEAFF
CDR3nt: TGTGCCAGCAGTGAAGACCGACAGGGAAACACTGAAGCTTTCTTT
j_gene: TRBJ1-1
abundance: .
d_gene: TRBD1
v_gene: TRBV2
len: 15

CDR3aa: CASSERETDIQYF
CDR3nt: TGTGCCAGCAGTGAACGGGAGACAGACATTCAGTACTTC
j_gene: TRBJ2-4
abundance: .
d_gene: .
v_gene: TRBV6-4
len: 13

CDR3aa: CASSSLGQGGQPQHF
CDR3nt: TGTGCCAGCAGCTCACTCGGACAGGGAGGACAGCCCCAGCATTTT
j_gene: TRBJ1-5
abundance: .
d_gene: TRBD1
v_gene: TRBV7-6
len: 15

CDR3aa: CASSPPGRAGVSNEQFF
CDR3nt: TGTGCCAGCTCACCACCAGGGAGAGCGGGAGTTTCCAATGAGCAGTTCTTC
j_gene: TRBJ2-1
abundance: .
d_gene: TRBD2
v_gene: TRBV18
len: 17

CDR3aa: CASSGVEQYF
CDR3nt: TGCGCCAGCTCAGGGGTCGAGCAGTACTTC
j_gene: TRBJ2-7
abundance: .
d_gene: .
v_gene: TRBV10-2
len: 10

CDR3aa: CASSPGGTQYF
CDR3nt: TGTGCCAGCAGCCCAGGTGGGACCCAGTACTTC
j_gene: TRBJ2-5
abundance: .
d_gene: .
v_gene: TRBV14
len: 11

CDR3aa: CASTLIGTGGSGYGYTF
CDR3nt: TGTGCCAGTACCTTGATCGGGACAGGGGGCTCGGGCTATGGCTACACCTTC
j_gene: TRBJ1-2
abundance: .
d_gene: TRBD1
v_gene: TRBV19
len: 17

CDR3aa: CASSSSGSAGELFF
CDR3nt: TGTGCCAGCAGCTCAAGCGGGAGTGCCGGGGAGCTGTTTTTT
j_gene: TRBJ2-2
abundance: once
d_gene: TRBD2
v_gene: TRBV13
len: 14

CDR3aa: CASSVATGEQYF
CDR3nt: TGTGCCAGCAGCGTAGCTACGGGTGAGCAGTACTTC
j_gene: TRBJ2-7
abundance: .
d_gene: .
v_gene: TRBV9
len: 12

CDR3aa: CASSEGAGFSTEAFF
CDR3nt: TGTGCCAGCAGTGAAGGGGCAGGGTTTTCCACTGAAGCTTTCTTT
j_gene: TRBJ1-1
abundance: .
d_gene: .
v_gene: TRBV6-1
len: 15

CDR3aa: CASSLTFNNEQFF
CDR3nt: TGTGCCAGCAGTCTCACTTTTAACAATGAGCAGTTCTTC
j_gene: TRBJ2-1
abundance: once
d_gene: .
v_gene: TRBV28
len: 13

CDR3aa: CASSQGLAGEQYF
CDR3nt: TGTGCCAGCTCACAGGGACTAGCGGGGGAGCAGTACTTC
j_gene: TRBJ2-7
abundance: once
d_gene: TRBD2
v_gene: TRBV18
len: 13

CDR3aa: CATISTSGVYNEQFF
CDR3nt: TGTGCCACCATTTCGACTAGCGGAGTCTACAATGAGCAGTTCTTC
j_gene: TRBJ2-1
abundance: .
d_gene: TRBD2
v_gene: TRBV6-1
len: 15

CDR3aa: CASRDRGSPLHF
CDR3nt: TGTGCCAGCAGAGACAGGGGTTCACCCCTCCACTTT
j_gene: TRBJ1-6
abundance: .
d_gene: TRBD1
v_gene: TRBV27
len: 12

CDR3aa: CSVAGTGVTGELFF
CDR3nt: TGCAGCGTCGCCGGGACAGGAGTCACCGGGGAGCTGTTTTTT
j_gene: TRBJ2-2
abundance: .
d_gene: TRBD1
v_gene: TRBV29-1
len: 14

CDR3aa: CASSHHYEKLFF
CDR3nt: TGTGCCAGCAGCCACCACTATGAAAAACTGTTTTTT
j_gene: TRBJ1-4
abundance: .
d_gene: .
v_gene: TRBV7-9
len: 12

CDR3aa: CASSDSTGAGANVLTF
CDR3nt: TGTGCCAGCAGTGATTCAACAGGGGCTGGGGCCAACGTCCTGACTTTC
j_gene: TRBJ2-6
abundance: .
d_gene: TRBD1
v_gene: TRBV6-4
len: 16

CDR3aa: CASSSVRGTEAFF
CDR3nt: TGTGCCAGCAGTTCAGTTAGGGGCACTGAAGCTTTCTTT
j_gene: TRBJ1-1
abundance: .
d_gene: .
v_gene: TRBV6-1
len: 13

CDR3aa: CAWSASAGVYNEQFF
CDR3nt: TGTGCCTGGAGTGCATCCGCGGGGGTCTACAATGAGCAGTTCTTC
j_gene: TRBJ2-1
abundance: .
d_gene: TRBD2
v_gene: TRBV30
len: 15

CDR3aa: CASSNRAGQGNEQFF
CDR3nt: TGCGCCAGCAGCAACCGGGCGGGGCAGGGCAATGAGCAGTTCTTC
j_gene: TRBJ2-1
abundance: .
d_gene: .
v_gene: TRBV4-1
len: 15

CDR3aa: CASSAGTNKQYF
CDR3nt: TGTGCCAGCAGCGCCGGGACTAATAAGCAGTATTTT
j_gene: TRBJ2-3
abundance: .
d_gene: TRBD2
v_gene: TRBV9
len: 12